These 27 T cell receptor beta chains were sequenced from one sample in a study of T cells in Graves' hyperthyroidism and ophthalmopathy. Amplification of TCR beta CDR3 regions was performed using RNA transcripts as template. The study used the HTBI primer set for a first-round RT-PCR of the TCR CDR3. Via MiXCR, TCRdb re-called the multiplex PCR reads, giving one row per CDR3 protein. The sample holds about 400,000 distinct CDR3 sequences, roughly 13% seen once. The sample taken for sequencing was blood. The receptors originated from a middle-aged man with Graves' ophthalmopathy.

This chain joins TRBV24-1 and TRBJ1-5, with D perhaps matching TRBD1 (5 bases). The V end lost 5 bases, the J end lost 7 bases, and 14 bases lay between the germline ends. Germline V gene sequence: CDR1 KGHDR, CDR2 SFDVKD. This CDR3 comprises 14 residues. CDR3 sequence: CATSVARGGQPQHF. The CDR3 DNA follows: TGTGCCACCAGTGTAGCAAGGGGAGGCCAGCCCCAGCATTTT.

There are a few counts of this clonotype. A much more abundant neighbour one base away suggests this may be a read error. It is likely a read error, because the conserved phenylalanine at the end of the CDR3 is missing. The chain combines TRBV6-2 or TRBV6-3 with TRBJ1-1; no reliable D call. Germline V gene lookup returns CDR1 MNHEY and CDR2 SVGEGT. This CDR3 spans 15 amino acids. V was trimmed by 5 bases and J by 0 bases, leaving 13 bases between them. The CDR3 spells CASSRGGPLNTEAFL. Here the CDR3 DNA reads TGTGCCAGCAGTCGTGGAGGGCCATTGAACACTGAAGCTTTCCTT.

This clonotype was seen a handful of times. This chain connects TRBV12-3 or TRBV12-4 to TRBJ2-5, with 9 bases that match TRBD1. With 6 bases clipped from V and 5 bases from J, the junction kept 4 bases outside the gene matches. The CDR3 is 13 residues long. CDR3 bases: TGTGCCAGCAGGGACAGGGGTGAGGAGACCCAGTACTTC. Translation: CASRDRGEETQYF.

Of note for this clonotype: One base away lies a much larger clone, so this may be a sequencing read error. The chain carries TRBV6-1 and TRBJ1-5; possibly TRBD1 for D (6 bases). Germline V CDR1 and CDR2: MNHNS, SASEGT. Trimming stripped 2 bases from V and 6 bases from J, with 14 bases between. CDR3 length: 15 residues. The CDR3 region has the DNA TGTGCCAGCAGTGAATTGGTCGCAGGGGCTCAGCCCCAGCATTTT. Translation: CASSELVAGAQPQHF.

This clonotype was counted between two and nine times. The genes are TRBV6-1 and TRBJ2-3, with 10 nucleotides matching TRBD2. V shed 5 bases, J shed 5 bases, and the junction held 7 bases outside the gene matches. This CDR3 is 15 amino acids long. Germline-derived CDR1 and CDR2 are MNHNS and SASEGT. This CDR3 is CASSLSGRAIDTQYF. The DNA of the CDR3 is TGTGCCAGCAGTCTCAGCGGGAGGGCCATAGATACGCAGTATTTT.

This clonotype occurred many times. The chain joins TRBV11-2 to TRBJ2-1; the match to TRBD2 covers 8 bases. Germline V lookup: CDR1 SGHAT, CDR2 FQNNGV. The CDR3 runs 15 residues. The trim removed 2 bases at V and 4 bases at J, leaving 4 bases unmatched. The CDR3 DNA sequence: TGTGCCAGCAGCTTAAGCGTAGCGGGGTACAATGAGCAGTTCTTC. Its protein is CASSLSVAGYNEQFF.

V usage is TRBV9 and J usage is TRBJ2-2; TRBD2 aligns across 9 bases. In germline, CDR1 is SGDLS, CDR2 YYNGEE. The CDR3 totals 21 residues. Trimming removed 3 bases from V and 6 bases from J; junction bases left unmatched: 24. DNA of the CDR3: TGTGCCAGCAGCGACAGCGACGACAGGGAACGGGCGCGCGGGAGGGCCGGGGAGCTGTTTTTT. This encodes CASSDSDDRERARGRAGELFF.

This clonotype was counted a few times. An end of the junction does not agree with germline; a read error may underlie this. The chain combines TRBV2 with TRBJ2-2; possible D gene TRBD2, 6 bases. This CDR3 has 14 amino acids. Germline V gene sequence: CDR1 SNHLY, CDR2 FYNNEI. The CDR3 is CASREGSSTGEPFF. CDR3 nucleotides: TGTGCCAGCAGGGAGGGCTCATCCACCGGGGAGCCGTTTTTT.

The rearrangement joins TRBV9 to TRBJ2-3, with 8 positions matching TRBD1. The CDR3 has 15 amino acids. V shed 3 bases and J 4 bases; nucleotides not matched to a gene: 7. Per the germline V gene, CDR1 is SGDLS and CDR2 is YYNGEE. The CDR3 reads CASSGTRGPSDTQYF. As DNA, the CDR3 is TGTGCCAGCAGCGGAACCAGGGGGCCTTCAGATACGCAGTATTTT.

This clonotype was detected ten times or more. The J gene is TRBJ2-1, the V gene TRBV3-1, with 9 bases lining up with TRBD2. CDR3 length: 15 residues. The junction had 6 bases not matched to a gene; V was cut back by 4 bases and J by 5 bases. Germline CDR1 is LGHDT and CDR2 is YNNKEL (reference sequence). This chain's CDR3 is CASSPPSGNDNEQFF. The CDR3 bases are TGTGCCAGCAGCCCTCCTAGCGGGAATGACAATGAGCAGTTCTTC.

Many counts were recorded for this clonotype. This rearrangement joins TRBV18 to TRBJ2-5; no clear D gene. Germline loops: CDR1 KGHSH, CDR2 LQKENI. The CDR3 runs 11 residues. Trimming left V 5 bases short and J 1 base short, with 2 bases between. The CDR3 loop is CASSVQETQYF. The CDR3 nucleotides read TGTGCCAGCTCAGTCCAAGAGACCCAGTACTTC.

This clonotype was counted many times. The chain employs TRBV11-3 and TRBJ2-1; TRBD1 or TRBD2 may be the D gene (5 bases each). Germline lookup yields CDR1 SGHNT and CDR2 YENEEA. The length of the CDR3 is 16 residues. The ends were cut back, 5 bases at V and 2 bases at J, with 16 bases in the middle. The DNA for the CDR3 is TGTGCCAGCAGCCGGGACCTCGTAACACCCTACAATGAGCAGTTCTTC. Translating it yields CASSRDLVTPYNEQFF. The entire variable domain, with the rest obtained from reference TRBV11-3 and TRBJ2-1, is as follows: EAGVVQSPRYKIIEKKQPVAFWCNPISGHNTLYWYLQNLGQGPELLIRYENEEAVDDSQLPKDRFSAERLKGVDSTLKIQPAELGDSAVYLCASSRDLVTPYNEQFFGPGTRLTVL.

This clonotype was counted only a few times. The rearrangement links TRBV5-5 to TRBJ2-1, with D hard to call. Trimming removed 0 bases at V and 4 bases at J, with 11 bases between. Germline lookup yields CDR1 SGHKS and CDR2 YYEKEE (reference sequence). This CDR3 comprises 15 residues. CDR3 sequence reads: CASSLAPPEYNEQFF. The CDR3 region has the DNA TGTGCCAGCAGCTTGGCCCCCCCGGAGTACAATGAGCAGTTCTTC.

This clonotype appeared many times. This chain connects TRBV29-1 to TRBJ1-5; TRBD1 matches at 8 bases. Germline loops: CDR1 SQVTM, CDR2 ANQGSEA. V dropped 4 bases and J dropped 0; count of bases not matched to a gene: 5. The CDR3 loop spans 15 amino acids. CDR3 protein: CSVASTGDSNQPQHF. In DNA, the CDR3 is TGCAGCGTTGCCTCGACAGGGGATAGCAATCAGCCCCAGCATTTT.

The V and J genes are TRBV29-1 and TRBJ1-2; D is possibly TRBD1 (5 bases). V was shortened by 1 base and J by 4 bases, with 10 bases between the two germline ends. Germline CDR1 SQVTM, CDR2 ANQGSEA. CDR3 length: 13 amino acids. Here the CDR3 reads CSVEARVTYGYTF. For the CDR3, the DNA is TGCAGCGTTGAAGCCAGGGTGACCTATGGCTACACCTTC.

This clonotype was picked up many times. V and J are TRBV20-1 and TRBJ2-1; D gene ambiguous. Trimming pared 3 bases from V and 10 bases from J, leaving 10 bases between. Germline V gene sequence: CDR1 DFQATT, CDR2 SNEGSKA (reference sequence). The CDR3 covers 11 residues. The CDR3 region has the DNA TGCAGTGCTAGCTATGTTGGAGAGCAGTTCTTC. Amino acid sequence: CSASYVGEQFF.

This clonotype was seen repeatedly, ten times or more. The chain links TRBV7-9 to TRBJ2-5, with D maybe TRBD1 (5 bases). This CDR3 region has 15 residues. Germline CDR1 reads SEHNR; CDR2 reads FQNEAQ (reference sequence). Deletions cut 1 base from V and 3 bases from J, with 12 bases between. The CDR3 bases are TGTGCCAGCAGCTTAGGGAGCCTGGACAAAGAGACCCAGTACTTC. Translating it yields CASSLGSLDKETQYF.

There are a few counts of this clonotype. The V call is TRBV2, the J call TRBJ2-3, with TRBD2 matching 7 bases. Trimming took 6 bases from V and 7 from J; bases not matched to a gene: 16. Germline assignment: CDR1 SNHLY and CDR2 FYNNEI. This CDR3 has 16 residues. CDR3 loop: CASSPGRGRAMYTQYF. The CDR3 region has the DNA TGTGCCAGCAGCCCGGGGCGAGGGAGGGCCATGTATACGCAGTATTTT.

The V call is TRBV28, the J call TRBJ1-6; D gene uncertain. Trimming stripped 7 bases from V and 0 bases from J, with 10 bases between. This CDR3 has 15 residues. The germline V gene encodes CDR1 MDHEN and CDR2 SYDVKM. The CDR3 loop is CASTPEVSYNSPLHF. The DNA for the CDR3 is TGTGCCAGCACCCCGGAGGTCTCCTATAATTCACCCCTCCACTTT.

The rearrangement uses TRBV20-1 and TRBJ2-7, with TRBD1 matching over 9 bases. The length of the CDR3 is 13 residues. CDR1 DFQATT and CDR2 SNEGSKA come from the germline V gene (reference sequence). Trimming cost V 2 bases and J 2 bases; bases outside gene matches: 1. The CDR3 reads CSARWTGAYEQYF. For the CDR3, the DNA is TGCAGTGCTAGATGGACAGGGGCCTACGAGCAGTACTTC.

At least ten counts were recorded for this clonotype. CDR3 bases: TGTGCCAGCATCCCCGGGACGATCGGAGTTGGAAACACCATATATTTT. Translating it yields CASIPGTIGVGNTIYF. The chain is built from TRBV6-1 and TRBJ1-3, with D maybe TRBD1 (5 bases). The CDR3 extends over 16 amino acids. CDR1 and CDR2 from the germline V gene are MNHNS and SASEGT. Trimming stripped 7 bases from V and 3 bases from J, with 19 bases between.

This clonotype showed up many times. The chain joins TRBV5-1 to TRBJ2-7; 9 bases map to TRBD1. This CDR3 is 16 amino acids long. The germline V gene encodes CDR1 SGHRS and CDR2 YFSETQ. V was pared by 0 bases and J by 2 bases, with 6 bases of the junction left unmatched. CDR3 region: CASSLARGQGTYEQYF. CDR3 bases: TGCGCCAGCAGCTTGGCCAGGGGACAGGGAACCTACGAGCAGTACTTC.

This clonotype was counted many times. This rearrangement joins TRBV12-3 or TRBV12-4 to TRBJ2-6; D is possibly TRBD1 (6 bases). Trimming left V 6 bases short and J 3 bases short, with 9 bases between. The CDR3 consists of 14 residues. The CDR3 loop is CASSPTGGANVLTF. CDR3 DNA: TGTGCCAGCAGCCCGACAGGTGGGGCCAACGTCCTGACTTTC.

This clonotype was seen many times. The J gene is TRBJ1-1, the V gene TRBV7-6; D unresolved. The CDR3 extends over 12 amino acids. Germline CDR1 and CDR2: SGHVS and FNYEAQ. V lost 5 bases to trimming and J lost 2 bases, with 6 bases between them. The CDR3 here is CASSTLNTEAFF. CDR3 DNA: TGTGCCAGCAGCACTCTAAACACTGAAGCTTTCTTT.

This clonotype was counted at least ten times. V gene TRBV3-1 combines with J gene TRBJ2-1; a possible D gene is TRBD2 (5 bases). CDR3 length equals 13 residues. V dropped 2 bases and J dropped 9 bases, with 11 bases sitting between them. The germline V gene has CDR1 LGHDT and CDR2 YNNKEL (reference sequence). CDR3: CASSQYAGGEQFF. CDR3 coding DNA: TGTGCCAGCAGCCAATATGCGGGTGGTGAGCAGTTCTTC.

This sequence joins TRBV19 and TRBJ1-1, with D uncertain. CDR3 length equals 17 residues. With 3 bases removed from V and 2 bases from J, the gap between germline ends came to 19 bases. Germline values: CDR1 LNHDA, CDR2 SQIVND (reference sequence). CDR3 DNA sequence: TGTGCCAGTAGTATTGGGGTTTCGAAAGGAATTAACACTGAAGCTTTCTTT. Protein: CASSIGVSKGINTEAFF.

This clonotype was seen ten or more times. The V call is TRBV12-3 or TRBV12-4, the J call TRBJ1-5, with D possibly TRBD1 on 5 matching bases. The CDR3 covers 16 residues. Trimming took off 6 bases at V and 0 bases at J, with 15 bases between the two ends. The CDR3 protein is CASSRTGTASNQPQHF. The CDR3 DNA reads as TGTGCCAGCAGCCGAACTGGGACGGCTAGCAATCAGCCCCAGCATTTT.